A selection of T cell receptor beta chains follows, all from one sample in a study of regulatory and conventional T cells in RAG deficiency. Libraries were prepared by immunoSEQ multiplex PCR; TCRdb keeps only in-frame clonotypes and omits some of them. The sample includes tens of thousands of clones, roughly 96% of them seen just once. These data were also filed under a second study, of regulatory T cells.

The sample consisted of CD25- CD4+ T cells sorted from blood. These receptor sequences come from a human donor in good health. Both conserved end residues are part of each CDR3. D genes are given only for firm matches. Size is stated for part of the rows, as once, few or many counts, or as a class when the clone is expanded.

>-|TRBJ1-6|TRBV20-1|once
TGCAGTGCTAGGGGTCCTAGGACCCTCCACTTT
CSARGPRTLHF
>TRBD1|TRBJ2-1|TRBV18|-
TGTGCCAGCTCACCGTTTAGGGACAGGGAAGACAATGAGCAGTTCTTC
CASSPFRDREDNEQFF
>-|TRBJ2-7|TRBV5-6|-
TGTGCCAGCAGCTTGGACAGAACCTACGAGCAGTACTTC
CASSLDRTYEQYF
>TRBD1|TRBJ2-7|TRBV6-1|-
TGTGCCAGCAGTGAAGCGGCTCACACGGGACAGGGGTACTACGAGCAGTACTTC
CASSEAAHTGQGYYEQYF
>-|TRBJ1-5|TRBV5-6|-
TGTGCCAGCAGCTTGGAAGGCAGGTTAAAGCAGCCCCAGCATTTT
CASSLEGRLKQPQHF
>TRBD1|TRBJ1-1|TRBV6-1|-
TGTGCCAGCAGTGGGCCACAGGGGGCGCGCACTGAAGCTTTCTTT
CASSGPQGARTEAFF
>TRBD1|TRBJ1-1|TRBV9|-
TGTGCCAGCAGCGCCTCACAGGGGGCTAGAAGAGCTTTCTTT
CASSASQGARRAFF
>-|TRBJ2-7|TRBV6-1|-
TGTGCCAGCAGTGAAGGGTCTGGCGGCTTTACCTACGAGCAGTACTTC
CASSEGSGGFTYEQYF
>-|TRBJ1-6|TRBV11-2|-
TGTGCCAGCAGCTCGAGCTCCTATAATTCACCCCTCCACTTT
CASSSSSYNSPLHF
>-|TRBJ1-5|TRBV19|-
TGTGCCACCGCAGAGGGCGCGGGGGGGCAGCCCCAGCATTTT
CATAEGAGGQPQHF
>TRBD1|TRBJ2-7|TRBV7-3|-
TGTGCCAGCAGCTTGAACACCGGGACAGGGGCCGAGCAGTACTTC
CASSLNTGTGAEQYF
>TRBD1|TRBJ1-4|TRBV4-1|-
TGCGCCAGCAGCGGCGGCGCGGACAGGGGCCTCAGAGGTACTAATGAAAAACTGTTTTTT
CASSGGADRGLRGTNEKLFF
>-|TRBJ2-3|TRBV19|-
TGTGCCAGTAGGCATGGGGGCGCAGATACGCAGTATTTT
CASRHGGADTQYF
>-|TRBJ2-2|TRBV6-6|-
TGTGCCAGCAGGCTTGACAGTAACACCGGGGAGCTGTTTTTT
CASRLDSNTGELFF
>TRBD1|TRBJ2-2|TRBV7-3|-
TGTGCCAGCAGCTTAAGAGGGGGCCCCGGGGAGCTGTTTTTT
CASSLRGGPGELFF
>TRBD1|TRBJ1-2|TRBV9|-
TGTGCCAGCAGCGTAGGTTTGGACAGGGTTGATTATGGCTACACCTTC
CASSVGLDRVDYGYTF
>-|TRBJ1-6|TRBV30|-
TGTGCCTGGAGGACCGCGGGGGGCGGATTAAATTCACCCCTCCACTTT
CAWRTAGGGLNSPLHF
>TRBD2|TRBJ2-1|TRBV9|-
TGTGCCAGCAGCGGACTAGCGGGGGTAAGGGATGAGCAGTTCTTC
CASSGLAGVRDEQFF
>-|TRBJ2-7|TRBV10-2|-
TGCGCCAGCAGTGAGTCGAGGTGGGGCCCCTACGAGCAGTACTTC
CASSESRWGPYEQYF
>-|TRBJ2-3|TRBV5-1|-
TGCGCCAGCAGCTTGGGCGGGTACACAGATACGCAGTATTTT
CASSLGGYTDTQYF
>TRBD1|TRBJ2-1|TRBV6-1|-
TGTGCCACCACGCGACAGGGACCCTACAATGAGCAGTTCTTC
CATTRQGPYNEQFF
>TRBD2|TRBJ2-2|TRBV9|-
TGTGCCAGTCGGGGATCCGGGGGGGTGAACACCGGGGAGCTGTTTTTT
CASRGSGGVNTGELFF
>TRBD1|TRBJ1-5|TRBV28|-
TGTGCCAGCATGAGGGGGCCTGAGCCCCAGCATTTT
CASMRGPEPQHF